This T cell receptor (beta chain) was found in a study of blood T cells in healthy people across ages. Findings and caveats of the study: PBMCs were not sorted, which prevented a conclusive comparison of naive versus antigen-experienced cells.

Turning to this clonotype: Its antigen remains unidentified.

Sample-barcoded 5' priming and a J-beta primer mix drove a second PCR of about 6 to 12 cycles. TCRdb re-called the 5' RACE reads with MiXCR, one entry per CDR3 protein. The sample includes just under 550,000 distinct CDR3 sequences, 20% to 30% of them seen just once. The ends were cut back, 5 bases at V and 0 bases at J, with 14 bases in the middle. CDR3 size: 16 residues. CDR1 is MNHEY and CDR2 is SMNVEV in the germline V gene (reference sequence). Collection of around 10 milliliters of peripheral blood was performed for each donor. In addition, the sample was reused for a study of T cells of mothers and their children. From that study: Donation was provided by three healthy Caucasian mothers along with their six children. The whole RNA yield was converted to cDNA, about 1.4 ug per 15 ul.

The material sequenced was blood. The clonotype was recovered from a boy between 5 and 17 years old in good health. V and J are TRBV27 and TRBJ1-5; D remains unclear. CDR3 protein: CASSLKGSYSNQPQHF. Here the CDR3 DNA reads TGTGCCAGCAGTCTTAAGGGTAGCTATAGCAATCAGCCCCAGCATTTT.